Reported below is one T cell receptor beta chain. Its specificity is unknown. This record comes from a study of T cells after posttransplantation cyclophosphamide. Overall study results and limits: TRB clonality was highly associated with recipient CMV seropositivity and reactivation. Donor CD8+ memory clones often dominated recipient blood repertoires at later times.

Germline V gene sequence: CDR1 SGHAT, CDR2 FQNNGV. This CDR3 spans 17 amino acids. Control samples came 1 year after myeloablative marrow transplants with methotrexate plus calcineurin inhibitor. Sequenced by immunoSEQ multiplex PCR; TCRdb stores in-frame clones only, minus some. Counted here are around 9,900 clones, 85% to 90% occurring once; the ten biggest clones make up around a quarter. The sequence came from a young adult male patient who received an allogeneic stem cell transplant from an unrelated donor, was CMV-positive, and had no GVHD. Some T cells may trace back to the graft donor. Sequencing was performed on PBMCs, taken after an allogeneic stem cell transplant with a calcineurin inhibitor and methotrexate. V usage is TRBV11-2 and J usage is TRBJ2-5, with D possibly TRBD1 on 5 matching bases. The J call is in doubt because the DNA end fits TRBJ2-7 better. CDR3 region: CASSPRTDITTPYEQYF. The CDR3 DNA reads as TGTGCCAGCAGCCCGCGGACGGACATAACTACGCCCTACGAGCAGTACTTC.